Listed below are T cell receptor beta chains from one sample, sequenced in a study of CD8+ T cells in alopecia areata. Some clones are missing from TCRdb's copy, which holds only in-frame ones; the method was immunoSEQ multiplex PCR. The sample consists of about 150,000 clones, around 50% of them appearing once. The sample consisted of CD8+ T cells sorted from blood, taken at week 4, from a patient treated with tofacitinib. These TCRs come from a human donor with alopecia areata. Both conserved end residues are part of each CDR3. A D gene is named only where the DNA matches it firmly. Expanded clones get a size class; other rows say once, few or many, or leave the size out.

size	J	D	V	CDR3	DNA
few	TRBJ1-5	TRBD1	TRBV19	CASTSTGGNQPQHF	TGTGCCAGTACGTCGACAGGGGGCAATCAGCCCCAGCATTTT
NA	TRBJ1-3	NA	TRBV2	CASGGLSGNTIYF	TGTGCCAGCGGGGGACTATCTGGAAACACCATATATTTT
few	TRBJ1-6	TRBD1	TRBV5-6	CASSFGTGPNSPLHF	TGTGCCAGCAGCTTCGGGACAGGACCTAATTCACCCCTCCACTTT
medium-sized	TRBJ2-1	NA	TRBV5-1	CASSLNEQFF	TGCGCCAGCAGCTTGAATGAGCAGTTCTTC
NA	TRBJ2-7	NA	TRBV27	CASSLGYEQYF	TGTGCCAGCAGTTTGGGCTACGAGCAGTACTTC
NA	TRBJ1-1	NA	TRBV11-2	CASSLGLGIEAFF	TGTGCCAGCAGCTTAGGGCTAGGAATTGAAGCTTTCTTT
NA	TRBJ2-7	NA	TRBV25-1	CASSGTDTYEQYF	TGTGCCAGCTCAGGGACCGATACCTACGAGCAGTACTTC
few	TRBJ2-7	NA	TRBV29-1	CSVWGLSSYEQYF	TGCAGCGTTTGGGGGCTTAGCTCCTACGAGCAGTACTTC
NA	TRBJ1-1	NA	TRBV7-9	CASIPGENTEAFF	TGTGCCAGCATTCCCGGGGAGAACACTGAAGCTTTCTTT
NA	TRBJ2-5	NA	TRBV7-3	CASSLGPRGAQYF	TGTGCCAGCAGCCTAGGGCCGAGGGGGGCCCAGTACTTC
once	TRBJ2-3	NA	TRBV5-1	CASMGRGGSTDTQYF	TGCGCCAGCATGGGTAGGGGCGGGAGCACAGATACGCAGTATTTT
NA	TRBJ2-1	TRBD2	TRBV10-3	CAIGRLTGGMNEQFF	TGTGCCATCGGGAGGCTAACGGGGGGGATGAATGAGCAGTTCTTC
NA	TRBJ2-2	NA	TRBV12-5	CASGFSASNTGELFF	TGTGCTAGTGGTTTCTCGGCTTCGAACACCGGGGAGCTGTTTTTT
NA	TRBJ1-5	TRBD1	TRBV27	CASSLQGANQPQHF	TGTGCCAGCAGTTTACAGGGGGCCAATCAGCCCCAGCATTTT
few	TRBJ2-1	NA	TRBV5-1	CASSILGDEQFF	TGCGCCAGCAGCATACTCGGGGATGAGCAGTTCTTC
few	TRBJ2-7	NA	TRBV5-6	CASSSDTYEQYF	TGTGCCAGCAGCTCCGATACCTACGAGCAGTACTTC
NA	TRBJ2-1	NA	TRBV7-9	CASSPPLTVYNEQFF	TGTGCCAGCAGCCCTCCCTTGACGGTCTACAATGAGCAGTTCTTC
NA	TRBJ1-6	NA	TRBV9	CASSVEWDGRLSLHF	TGTGCCAGCAGCGTAGAGTGGGACGGCCGCCTTTCCCTCCACTTT
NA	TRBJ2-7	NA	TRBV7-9	CASSSTPFLEQYF	TGTGCCAGCAGCTCTACCCCCTTTCTGGAGCAGTACTTC
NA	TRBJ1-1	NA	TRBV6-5	CASSYEGTEAFF	TGTGCCAGCAGTTACGAGGGCACTGAAGCTTTCTTT
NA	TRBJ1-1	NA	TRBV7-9	CASSSPGRMNTEAFF	TGTGCCAGCAGCTCTCCGGGACGGATGAACACTGAAGCTTTCTTT
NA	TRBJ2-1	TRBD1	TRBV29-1	CSALPSGGNEQFF	TGCAGCGCCCTACCGTCAGGGGGCAATGAGCAGTTCTTC
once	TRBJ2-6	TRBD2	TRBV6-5	CASSYSGGAGANVLTF	TGTGCCAGCAGTTACTCGGGAGGGGCCGGGGCCAACGTCCTGACTTTC
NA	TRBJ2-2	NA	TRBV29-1	CSVDRGTGELFF	TGCAGCGTTGATAGGGGCACCGGGGAGCTGTTTTTT
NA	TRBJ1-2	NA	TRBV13	CASSPSPRENYGYTF	TGTGCCAGCAGCCCCTCGCCCAGGGAGAACTATGGCTACACCTTC
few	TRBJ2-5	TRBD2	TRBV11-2	CASSPPSGGETQYF	TGTGCCAGCTCCCCCCCGAGCGGGGGAGAGACCCAGTACTTC
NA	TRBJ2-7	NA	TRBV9	CASSVGGETYEQYF	TGTGCCAGCAGCGTAGGGGGAGAGACTTACGAGCAGTACTTC
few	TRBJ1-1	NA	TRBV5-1	CASSLAGWTEAFF	TGCGCCAGCAGCTTGGCAGGTTGGACTGAAGCTTTCTTT
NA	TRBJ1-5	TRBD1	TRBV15	CATSRQGAQPQHF	TGTGCCACCAGCAGACAGGGGGCTCAGCCCCAGCATTTT
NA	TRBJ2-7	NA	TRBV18	CASSPQQGDPSYEQYF	TGTGCCAGCTCACCCCAGCAGGGAGACCCATCCTACGAGCAGTACTTC
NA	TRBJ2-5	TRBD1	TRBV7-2	CASSFTRSRGPQETQYF	TGTGCCAGCAGCTTTACCCGATCCAGGGGGCCCCAAGAGACCCAGTACTTC
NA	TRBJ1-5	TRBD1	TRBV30	CAWSPQGDQPQHF	TGTGCCTGGAGTCCACAGGGGGATCAGCCCCAGCATTTT
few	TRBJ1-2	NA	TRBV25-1	CASNSYYGYTF	TGTGCCAGCAACAGCTACTATGGCTACACCTTC
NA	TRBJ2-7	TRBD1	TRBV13	CASSNAGTGGFYEQYF	TGTGCCAGCAGCAACGCCGGGACAGGGGGTTTCTACGAGCAGTACTTC
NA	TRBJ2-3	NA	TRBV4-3	CASSQVPGDTQYF	TGCGCCAGCAGCCAAGTCCCAGGGGATACGCAGTATTTT
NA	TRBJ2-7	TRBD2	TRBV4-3	CASSQEREGLILDEQYF	TGCGCCAGCAGCCAAGAACGGGAGGGATTGATCCTAGACGAGCAGTACTTC
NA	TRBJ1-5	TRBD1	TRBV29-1	CSVGGQGPNQPQHF	TGCAGCGTTGGGGGACAGGGCCCCAATCAGCCCCAGCATTTT
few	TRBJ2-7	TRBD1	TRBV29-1	CSVQLRTGGYEQYF	TGCAGCGTCCAGCTCCGGACAGGGGGCTACGAGCAGTACTTC
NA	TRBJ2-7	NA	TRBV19	CASSASHSRYEQYF	TGTGCCAGTAGTGCCTCCCACTCCCGCTACGAGCAGTACTTC
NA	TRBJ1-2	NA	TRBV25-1	CASSEGGGNYGYTF	TGTGCCAGCAGTGAAGGCGGAGGGAACTATGGCTACACCTTC
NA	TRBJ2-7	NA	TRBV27	CASSSGGHEQYF	TGTGCCAGCAGCTCGGGGGGCCACGAGCAGTACTTC
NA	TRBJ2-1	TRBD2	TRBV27	CASSSASGGNNEQFF	TGTGCCAGCAGTTCCGCTAGCGGGGGGAACAATGAGCAGTTCTTC
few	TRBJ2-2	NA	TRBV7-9	CASSLQGPGTGELFF	TGTGCCAGCAGCTTACAGGGCCCAGGGACCGGGGAGCTGTTTTTT
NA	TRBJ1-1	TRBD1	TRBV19	CASDRGTEAFF	TGTGCCAGTGACAGGGGCACTGAAGCTTTCTTT
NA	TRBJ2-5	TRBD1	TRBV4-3	CASSQDGTGGEGETQYF	TGCGCCAGCAGCCAGGACGGGACAGGGGGCGAAGGAGAGACCCAGTACTTC
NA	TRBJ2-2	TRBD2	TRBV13	CASSLRAGDRWAGELFF	TGTGCCAGCAGCTTACGAGCGGGGGACCGGTGGGCCGGGGAGCTGTTTTTT
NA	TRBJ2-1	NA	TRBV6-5	CASNQGEGEQFF	TGTGCCAGCAATCAGGGAGAAGGTGAGCAGTTCTTC
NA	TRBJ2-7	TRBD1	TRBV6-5	CASSLRDSSYEQYF	TGTGCCAGCAGTCTCCGGGACAGCTCCTACGAGCAGTACTTC
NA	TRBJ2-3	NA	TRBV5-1	CASSPPLKGSPDTQYF	TGCGCCAGCAGCCCTCCCCTTAAGGGGTCTCCAGATACGCAGTATTTT
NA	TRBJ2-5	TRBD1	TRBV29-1	CSVELGTGGSETQYF	TGCAGCGTTGAATTGGGGACAGGGGGATCGGAGACCCAGTACTTC
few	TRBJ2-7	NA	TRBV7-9	CASSLAGLEQYF	TGTGCCAGCAGCTTAGCCGGGCTGGAGCAGTACTTC
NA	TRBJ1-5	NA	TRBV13	CASSLGHKPQHF	TGTGCCAGCAGCTTAGGCCACAAGCCCCAGCATTTT
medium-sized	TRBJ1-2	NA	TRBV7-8	CASSLVGTYLLGF	TGTGCCAGCAGCTTAGTGGGGACTTACCTTCTGGGTTTC
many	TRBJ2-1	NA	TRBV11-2	CASSLGFGASSSYNEQFF	TGTGCCAGCAGTTTAGGGTTCGGGGCTTCGAGCTCCTACAATGAGCAGTTCTTC
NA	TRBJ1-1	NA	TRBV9	CASSEATDMNTEAFF	TGTGCCAGCAGCGAGGCGACAGACATGAACACTGAAGCTTTCTTT
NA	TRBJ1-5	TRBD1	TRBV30	CAWAGTGELPQHF	TGTGCCTGGGCCGGGACAGGGGAGTTGCCCCAGCATTTT
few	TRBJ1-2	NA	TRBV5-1	CASSLGNFYGYTF	TGCGCCAGCAGCTTGGGGAACTTCTATGGCTACACCTTC
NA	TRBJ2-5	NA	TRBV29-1	CSVGGGVKDQETQYF	TGCAGCGTTGGAGGAGGGGTTAAAGACCAAGAGACCCAGTACTTC
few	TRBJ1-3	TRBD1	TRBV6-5	CASSSLDRDGGNTIYF	TGTGCCAGCAGTTCCTTGGACAGGGACGGTGGAAACACCATATATTTT
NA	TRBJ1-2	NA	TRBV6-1	CASSEVKSNYGYTF	TGTGCCAGCAGTGAAGTTAAGTCTAACTATGGCTACACCTTC